These 7 T cell receptor beta chains came from one sample sequenced in a study of cytomegalovirus exposure and HLA in healthy donors. Primers: 60 Vbeta forward and 13 Jbeta reverse. The assay was immunoSEQ multiplex PCR, and TCRdb's table has in-frame clones only and misses some. This sample has tens of thousands of clones; around 68% occur once, and the top ten carry 9.5% to 12%. Sequencing used PBMCs. These receptors were obtained from a woman between 25 and 40 years old in good health and CMV-seronegative.

This chain joins TRBV9 and TRBJ2-7; 8 bases line up with TRBD1. Looked up from germline, CDR1 is SGDLS and CDR2 is YYNGEE. This CDR3 is 15 amino acids long. The trim removed 3 bases at V and 3 bases at J, leaving 8 bases unmatched. The CDR3 DNA follows: TGTGCCAGCAGCGCCGCAGGTGGGACAGGCTACGAGCAGTACTTC. The encoded protein is CASSAAGGTGYEQYF.

This clone was seen a handful of times. In DNA, the CDR3 is TGTGCCAGGGGCCCCTTCTACGAGCAGTACTTC. Its translation is CARGPFYEQYF. The chain couples TRBV27 to TRBJ2-7; D is unresolved. CDR3 size: 11 residues. Germline CDR1 and CDR2: MNHEY and SMNVEV (reference sequence). The ends were cut back, 9 bases at V and 3 bases at J, with 9 bases in the middle.

This clone was seen just once. The genes are TRBV30 and TRBJ1-2; TRBD1 might be the D (5 bases). The CDR3 extends over 13 amino acids. Germline loops: CDR1 GTSNPN, CDR2 SVGIG (reference sequence). The ends were cut back, 0 bases at V and 8 bases at J, with 13 bases in the middle. CDR3 DNA: TGTGCCTGGAGTGTACAAGGGGATGCGGGCTACACCTTC. It yields the protein CAWSVQGDAGYTF. Drawing the rest from reference TRBV30 and TRBJ1-2, the complete variable domain is SQTIHQWPATLVQPVGSPLSLECTVEGTSNPNLYWYRQAAGRGLQLLFYSVGIGQISSEVPQNLSASRPQDRQFILSSKKLLLSDSGFYLCAWSVQGDAGYTFGSGTRLTVV.

This chain joins TRBV7-8 and TRBJ1-2; a weak D match, TRBD1 (6 bases). The germline V gene has CDR1 SGHVS and CDR2 FQNEAQ. The CDR3 extends over 14 amino acids. V was shortened by 3 bases and J by 8 bases, with 16 bases between the two germline ends. Written as DNA, the CDR3 is TGTGCCAGCAGCTTGTTGACGGGGGGCCGGGGCTACACCTTC. Protein product: CASSLLTGGRGYTF.

The chain is built from TRBV25-1 and TRBJ2-7; D is possibly TRBD1 (5 bases). Germline V gene sequence: CDR1 MGHDK, CDR2 SYGVNS. V lost 1 base to trimming and J lost 1 base, with 8 bases between them. The CDR3 spans 14 residues. DNA for the CDR3: TGTGCCAGCAGTGAATCGTCAGGGTCCTACGAGCAGTACTTC. It is translated as CASSESSGSYEQYF.

There are a few counts of this clone. Only one base separates this from a far larger clonotype, so it likely reflects a read error. The CDR3 bases are TGTGGCAGCAGCGGAGGTGAAAATTCACCCCTCCACTTT. Its protein is CGSSGGENSPLHF. The chain uses TRBV6-4 and TRBJ1-6; D not certain. CDR3 size: 13 residues. Germline V CDR1 and CDR2: MRHNA, SNTAGT.

This chain connects TRBV27 to TRBJ2-1, with 9 bases that match TRBD1. V shed 2 bases, J shed 8 bases, and the junction held 10 bases outside the gene matches. Germline assignment: CDR1 MNHEY and CDR2 SMNVEV (reference sequence). The CDR3 runs to 16 residues. CDR3 DNA sequence: TGTGCCAGCAGTTTACCCGGACAGGGGAGTAAAGATGAGCAGTTCTTC. This gives the protein CASSLPGQGSKDEQFF.